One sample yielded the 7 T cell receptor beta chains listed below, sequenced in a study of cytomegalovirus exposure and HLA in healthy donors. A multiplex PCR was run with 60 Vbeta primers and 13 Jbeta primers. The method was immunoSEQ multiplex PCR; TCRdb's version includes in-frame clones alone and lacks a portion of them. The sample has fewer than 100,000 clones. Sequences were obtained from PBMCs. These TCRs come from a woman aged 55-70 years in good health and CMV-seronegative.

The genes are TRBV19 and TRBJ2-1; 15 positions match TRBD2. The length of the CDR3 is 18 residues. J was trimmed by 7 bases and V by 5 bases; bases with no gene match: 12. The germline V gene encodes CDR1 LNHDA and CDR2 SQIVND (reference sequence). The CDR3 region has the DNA TGTGCCAGTAGTGCTGAGGTCCCCGGGACTAGCGGGAGGAATGAGCAGTTCTTC. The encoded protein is CASSAEVPGTSGRNEQFF.

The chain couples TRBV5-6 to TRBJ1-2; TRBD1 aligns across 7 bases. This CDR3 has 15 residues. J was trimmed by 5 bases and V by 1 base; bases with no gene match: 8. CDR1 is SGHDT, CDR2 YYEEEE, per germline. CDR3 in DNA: TGTGCCAGCAGCTTGCCCGACAGGGCACGGTATGGCTACACCTTC. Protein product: CASSLPDRARYGYTF. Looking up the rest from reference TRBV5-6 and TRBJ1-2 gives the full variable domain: DAGVTQSPTHLIKTRGQQVTLRCSPKSGHDTVSWYQQALGQGPQFIFQYYEEEERQRGNFPDRFSGHQFPNYSSELNVNALLLGDSALYLCASSLPDRARYGYTFGSGTRLTVV.

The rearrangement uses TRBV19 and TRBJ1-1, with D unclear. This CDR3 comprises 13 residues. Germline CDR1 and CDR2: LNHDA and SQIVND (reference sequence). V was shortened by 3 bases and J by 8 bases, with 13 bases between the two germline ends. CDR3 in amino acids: CASSMYETGEAFF. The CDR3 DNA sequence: TGTGCCAGTAGTATGTATGAGACTGGAGAAGCTTTCTTT.

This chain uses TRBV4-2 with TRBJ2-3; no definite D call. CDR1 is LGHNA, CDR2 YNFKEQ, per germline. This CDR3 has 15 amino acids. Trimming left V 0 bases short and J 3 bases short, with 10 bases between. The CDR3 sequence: CASSQDQSRTDTQYF. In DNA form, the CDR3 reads TGTGCCAGCAGCCAAGATCAGTCGCGGACAGATACGCAGTATTTT.

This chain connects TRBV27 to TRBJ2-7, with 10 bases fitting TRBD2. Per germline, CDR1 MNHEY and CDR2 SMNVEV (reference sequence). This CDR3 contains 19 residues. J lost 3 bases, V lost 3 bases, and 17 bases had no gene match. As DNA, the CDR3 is TGTGCCAGCAGTTTGTTCGGACTAGCGGACACCCACCAAGTCTACGAGCAGTACTTC. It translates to CASSLFGLADTHQVYEQYF.

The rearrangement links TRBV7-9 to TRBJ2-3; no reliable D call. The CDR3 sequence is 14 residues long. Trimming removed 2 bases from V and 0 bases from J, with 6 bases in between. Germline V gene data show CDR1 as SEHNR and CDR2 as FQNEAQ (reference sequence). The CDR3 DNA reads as TGTGCCAGCAGCTTACAGGCGAGCACAGATACGCAGTATTTT. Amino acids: CASSLQASTDTQYF.

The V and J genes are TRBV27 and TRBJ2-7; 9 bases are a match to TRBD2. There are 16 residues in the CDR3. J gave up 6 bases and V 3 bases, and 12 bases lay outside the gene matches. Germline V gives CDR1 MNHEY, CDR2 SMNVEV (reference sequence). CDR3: CASSFYPAGGPREQYF. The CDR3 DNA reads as TGTGCCAGCAGTTTTTATCCCGCGGGAGGGCCTCGCGAGCAGTACTTC.